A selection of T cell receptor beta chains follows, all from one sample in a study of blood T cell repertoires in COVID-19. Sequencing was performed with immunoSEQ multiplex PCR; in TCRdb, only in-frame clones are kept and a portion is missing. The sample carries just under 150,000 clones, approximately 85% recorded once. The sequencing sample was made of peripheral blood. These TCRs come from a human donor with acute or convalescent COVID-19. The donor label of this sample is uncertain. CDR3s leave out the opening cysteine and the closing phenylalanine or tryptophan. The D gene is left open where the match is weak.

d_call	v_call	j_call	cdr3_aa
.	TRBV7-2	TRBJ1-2	ASSGRRGTNYGYT
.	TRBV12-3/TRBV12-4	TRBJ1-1	ASRYPTGLAF
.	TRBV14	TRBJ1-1	ASSPSTANTEAF
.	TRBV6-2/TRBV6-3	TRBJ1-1	ASSYETFRDTSLNTEAF
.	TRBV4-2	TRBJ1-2	ASSPRDNDYGYT
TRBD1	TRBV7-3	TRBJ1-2	ASSFGTGNGYT
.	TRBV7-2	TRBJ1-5	ASSLDGRAGQPQH
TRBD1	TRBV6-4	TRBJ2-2	ASSTGEGGELF
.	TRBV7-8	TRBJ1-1	ASSPKNTEAF
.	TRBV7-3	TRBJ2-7	ASSKQEGSEQY
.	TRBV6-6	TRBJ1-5	ASRSQGLKSNQPQH
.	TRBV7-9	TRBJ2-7	ASSLVTGGLDEQY
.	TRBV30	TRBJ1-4	AWRIIEGGSEKLF
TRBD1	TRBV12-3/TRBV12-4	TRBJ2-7	ASSLVWDSEQY
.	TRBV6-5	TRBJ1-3	ASSAGPGNTIY
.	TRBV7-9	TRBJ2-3	ASSPPTTPILTDTQY